The clone carrying this T cell receptor beta chain has at least ten counts. Its specificity is not known. The sample belongs to a study of regulatory T cells in long-lasting Graves disease. This CDR3 comprises 15 residues. V lost 0 bases and J lost 5; bases outside the gene matches: 2. Germline CDR1 reads SGHDT; CDR2 reads YYEEEE. Building of the TCR beta libraries involved iRepertoire HTBI primers and Arm-PCR of CDR3 regions. Per the original methods: Sequenced samples collectively carried 55 to 80 TRBV and 15 or so TRBJ segments. Each CDR3 protein is one row after TCRdb ran MiXCR on the multiplex PCR reads. The V and J calls follow TCRdb's processing rather than the paper's. Of approximately 230,000 distinct CDR3 sequences in the sample, 15% to 20% were seen once. Time point reported: newly diagnosed GD, antithyroid drugs for less than 3 months. RNA from PBMCs was the source of the TCR library. Clinicians diagnosed Graves' disease using American Thyroid Association guidelines. Patient provenance is recorded as an endocrinology department in Xi'an, China.

Study-wide findings and caveats: Persistent patients had a count of shared public clonotypes (around 2,700) that exceeded that of new patients (approximately 920).

V and J are TRBV5-6 and TRBJ2-7; TRBD2 aligns across 13 bases. The receptor's source is a female donor with Graves disease. The input for sequencing was peripheral blood mononuclear cells (PBMCs), taken at new diagnosis, from a patient treated with antithyroid drugs. CDR3 sequence reads: CASSLGTSGSDEQYF. CDR3 nucleotide sequence: TGTGCCAGCAGCTTGGGGACTAGCGGGAGCGACGAGCAGTACTTC. Supplemented by reference TRBV5-6 and TRBJ2-7, the full variable domain reads DAGVTQSPTHLIKTRGQQVTLRCSPKSGHDTVSWYQQALGQGPQFIFQYYEEEERQRGNFPDRFSGHQFPNYSSELNVNALLLGDSALYLCASSLGTSGSDEQYFGPGTRLTVT.